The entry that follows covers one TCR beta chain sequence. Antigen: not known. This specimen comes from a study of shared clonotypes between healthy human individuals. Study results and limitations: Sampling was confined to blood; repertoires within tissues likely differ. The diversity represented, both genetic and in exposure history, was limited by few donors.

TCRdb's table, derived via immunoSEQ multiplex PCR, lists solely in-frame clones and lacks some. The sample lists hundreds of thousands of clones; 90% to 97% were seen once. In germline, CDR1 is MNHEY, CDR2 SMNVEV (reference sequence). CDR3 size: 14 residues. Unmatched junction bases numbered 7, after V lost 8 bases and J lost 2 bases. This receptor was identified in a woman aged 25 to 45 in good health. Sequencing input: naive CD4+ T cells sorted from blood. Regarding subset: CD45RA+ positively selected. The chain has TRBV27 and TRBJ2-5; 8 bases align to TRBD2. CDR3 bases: TGTGCCAGCCGCAATAGCGGGACTCAAGAGACCCAGTACTTC. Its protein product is CASRNSGTQETQYF.